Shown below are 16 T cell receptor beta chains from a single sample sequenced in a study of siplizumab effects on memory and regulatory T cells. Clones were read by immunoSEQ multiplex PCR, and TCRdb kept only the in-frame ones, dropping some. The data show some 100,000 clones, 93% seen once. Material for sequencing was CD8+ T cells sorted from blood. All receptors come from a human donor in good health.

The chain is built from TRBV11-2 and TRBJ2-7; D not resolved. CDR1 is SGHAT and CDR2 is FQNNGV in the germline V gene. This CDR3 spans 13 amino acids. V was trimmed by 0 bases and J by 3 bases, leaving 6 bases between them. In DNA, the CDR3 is TGTGCCAGCAGCTTAGATGGCCTCTACGAGCAGTACTTC. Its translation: CASSLDGLYEQYF.

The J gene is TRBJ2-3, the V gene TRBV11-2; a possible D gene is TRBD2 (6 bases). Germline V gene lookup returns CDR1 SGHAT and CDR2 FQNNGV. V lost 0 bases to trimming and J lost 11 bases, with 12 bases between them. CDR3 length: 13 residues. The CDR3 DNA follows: TGTGCCAGCAGCTTAGAGGCGGGGCGGGGGCAGTATTTT. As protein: CASSLEAGRGQYF. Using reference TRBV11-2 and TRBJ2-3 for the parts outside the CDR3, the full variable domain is EAGVAQSPRYKIIEKRQSVAFWCNPISGHATLYWYQQILGQGPKLLIQFQNNGVVDDSQLPKDRFSAERLKGVDSTLKIQPAKLEDSAVYLCASSLEAGRGQYFGPGTRLTVL.

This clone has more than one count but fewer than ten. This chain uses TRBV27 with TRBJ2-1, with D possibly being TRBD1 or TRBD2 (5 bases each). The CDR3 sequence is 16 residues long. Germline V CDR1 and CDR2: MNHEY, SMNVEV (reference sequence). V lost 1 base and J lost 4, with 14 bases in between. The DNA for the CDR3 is TGTGCCAGCAGTTTATTGCCGGGGCCCGCGTACAATGAGCAGTTCTTC. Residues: CASSLLPGPAYNEQFF.

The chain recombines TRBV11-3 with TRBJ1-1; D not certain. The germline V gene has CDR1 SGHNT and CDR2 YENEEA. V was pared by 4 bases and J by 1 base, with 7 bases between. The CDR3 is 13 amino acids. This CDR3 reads CASSYNRNTEAFF. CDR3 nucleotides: TGTGCCAGCAGCTACAACAGGAACACTGAAGCTTTCTTT.

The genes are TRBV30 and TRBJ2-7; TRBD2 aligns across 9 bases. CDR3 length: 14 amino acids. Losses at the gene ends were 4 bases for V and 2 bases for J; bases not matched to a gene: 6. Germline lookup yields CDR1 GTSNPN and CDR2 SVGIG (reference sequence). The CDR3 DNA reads TGTGCCTGGACGCCGGCTAGCGGGACCTACGAGCAGTACTTC. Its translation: CAWTPASGTYEQYF.

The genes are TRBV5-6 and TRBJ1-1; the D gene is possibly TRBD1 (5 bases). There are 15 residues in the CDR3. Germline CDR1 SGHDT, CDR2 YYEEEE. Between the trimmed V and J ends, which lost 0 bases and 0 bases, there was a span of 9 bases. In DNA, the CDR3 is TGTGCCAGCAGCTTGGAGGGGTGGGTGAACACTGAAGCTTTCTTT. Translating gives CASSLEGWVNTEAFF.

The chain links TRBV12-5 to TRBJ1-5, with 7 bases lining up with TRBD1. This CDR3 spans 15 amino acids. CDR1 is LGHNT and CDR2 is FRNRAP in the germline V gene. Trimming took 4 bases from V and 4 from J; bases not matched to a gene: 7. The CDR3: CASGWKRQGNQPQHF. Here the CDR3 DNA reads TGTGCTAGTGGTTGGAAGAGACAGGGTAATCAGCCCCAGCATTTT.

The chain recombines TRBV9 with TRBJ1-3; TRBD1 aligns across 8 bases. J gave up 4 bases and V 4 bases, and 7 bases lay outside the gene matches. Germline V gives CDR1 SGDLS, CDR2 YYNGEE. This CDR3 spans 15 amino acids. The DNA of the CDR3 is TGTGCCAGCAGCCCGCAGGGGGCAGGCGGAAACACCATATATTTT. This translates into CASSPQGAGGNTIYF.

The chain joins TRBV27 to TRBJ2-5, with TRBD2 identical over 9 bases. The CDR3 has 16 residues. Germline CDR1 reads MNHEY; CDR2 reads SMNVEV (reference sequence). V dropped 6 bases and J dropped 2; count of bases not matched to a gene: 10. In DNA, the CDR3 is TGTGCCAGCAGCGCCGGGACTAGCCCTGGGCAAGAGACCCAGTACTTC. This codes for CASSAGTSPGQETQYF.

The CDR3 loop is CASRPEGVNTEAFF. CDR3 sequence (DNA): TGTGCCAGCAGACCCGAGGGGGTGAACACTGAAGCTTTCTTT. This chain joins TRBV6-4 and TRBJ1-1; perhaps TRBD1 as D (6 bases). The CDR3 loop spans 14 amino acids. V lost 6 bases and J 0 bases, leaving 11 bases between the germline ends. Per the germline V gene, CDR1 is MRHNA and CDR2 is SNTAGT.

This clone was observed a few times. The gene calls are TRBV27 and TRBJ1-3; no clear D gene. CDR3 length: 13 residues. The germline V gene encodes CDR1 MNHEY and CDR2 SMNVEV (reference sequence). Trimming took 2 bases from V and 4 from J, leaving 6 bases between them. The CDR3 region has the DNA TGTGCCAGCAGTTTAGGGTTAGGAAACACCATATATTTT. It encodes CASSLGLGNTIYF.

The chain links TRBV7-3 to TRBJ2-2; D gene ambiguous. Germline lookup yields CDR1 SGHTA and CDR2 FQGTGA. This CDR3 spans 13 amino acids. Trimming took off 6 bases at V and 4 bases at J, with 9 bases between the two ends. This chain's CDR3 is CASRSPTTGELFF. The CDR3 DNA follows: TGTGCCAGCAGATCCCCCACCACCGGGGAGCTGTTTTTT.

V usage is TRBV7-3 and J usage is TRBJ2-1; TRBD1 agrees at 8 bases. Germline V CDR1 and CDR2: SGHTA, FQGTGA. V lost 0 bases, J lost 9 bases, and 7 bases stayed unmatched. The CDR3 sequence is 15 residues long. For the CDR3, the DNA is TGTGCCAGCAGCTTAACGTGGGGGACAGGCGTTGAGCAGTTCTTC. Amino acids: CASSLTWGTGVEQFF. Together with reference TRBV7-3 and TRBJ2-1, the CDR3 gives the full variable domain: GAGVSQTPSNKVTEKGKYVELRCDPISGHTALYWYRQSLGQGPEFLIYFQGTGAADDSGLPNDRFFAVRPEGSVSTLKIQRTERGDSAVYLCASSLTWGTGVEQFFGPGTRLTVL.

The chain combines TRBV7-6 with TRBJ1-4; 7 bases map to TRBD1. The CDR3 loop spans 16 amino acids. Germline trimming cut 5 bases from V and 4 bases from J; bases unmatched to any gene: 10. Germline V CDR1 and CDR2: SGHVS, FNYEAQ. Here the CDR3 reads CASSKSDREINEKLFF. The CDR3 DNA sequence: TGTGCCAGCAGCAAATCCGACAGGGAGATTAATGAAAAACTGTTTTTT.

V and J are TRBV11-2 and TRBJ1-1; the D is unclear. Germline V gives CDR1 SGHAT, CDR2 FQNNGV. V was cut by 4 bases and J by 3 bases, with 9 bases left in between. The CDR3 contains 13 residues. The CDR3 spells CASSYGSDTEAFF. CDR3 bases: TGTGCCAGCAGCTATGGATCGGACACTGAAGCTTTCTTT.

DNA of the CDR3: TGTGCCAGCAGTTCCCGACAGGGGGCAAGCAATCAGCCCCAGCATTTT. Amino acids: CASSSRQGASNQPQHF. This rearrangement joins TRBV27 to TRBJ1-5, with TRBD1 matching over 10 bases. The germline V gene has CDR1 MNHEY and CDR2 SMNVEV (reference sequence). This CDR3 is 16 amino acids long. The J segment lost 1 base and the V segment lost 4 bases, leaving 4 bases of the junction unmatched.